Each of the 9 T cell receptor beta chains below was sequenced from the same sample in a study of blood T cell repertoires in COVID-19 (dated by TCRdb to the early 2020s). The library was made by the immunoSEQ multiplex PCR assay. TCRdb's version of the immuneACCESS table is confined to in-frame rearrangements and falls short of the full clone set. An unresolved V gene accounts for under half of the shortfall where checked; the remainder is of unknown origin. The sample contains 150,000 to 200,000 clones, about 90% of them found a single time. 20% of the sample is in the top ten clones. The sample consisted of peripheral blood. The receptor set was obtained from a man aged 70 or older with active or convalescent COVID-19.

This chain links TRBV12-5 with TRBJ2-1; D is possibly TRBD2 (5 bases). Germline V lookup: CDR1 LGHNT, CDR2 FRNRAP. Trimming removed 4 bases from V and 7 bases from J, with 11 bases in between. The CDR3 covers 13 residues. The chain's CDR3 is CASGSSGVNEQFF. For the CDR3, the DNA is TGTGCTAGTGGTTCGAGCGGAGTAAATGAGCAGTTCTTC.

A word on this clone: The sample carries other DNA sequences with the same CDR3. The CDR3 region has the DNA TGTGCCAGCAGTTTACGCGAAAACTACGAGCAGTACTTC. Protein product: CASSLRENYEQYF. This chain connects TRBV27 to TRBJ2-7; D is undetermined. The germline V gene has CDR1 MNHEY and CDR2 SMNVEV (reference sequence). The CDR3 length is 13 residues. Trimming removed 2 bases from V and 3 bases from J, with 8 bases in between.

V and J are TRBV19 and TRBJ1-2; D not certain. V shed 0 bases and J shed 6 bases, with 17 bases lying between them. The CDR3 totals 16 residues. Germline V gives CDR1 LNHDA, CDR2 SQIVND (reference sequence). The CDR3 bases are TGTGCCAGTAGTATAGACCTCCGGGCGGGCAGAGATGGCTACACCTTC. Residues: CASSIDLRAGRDGYTF.

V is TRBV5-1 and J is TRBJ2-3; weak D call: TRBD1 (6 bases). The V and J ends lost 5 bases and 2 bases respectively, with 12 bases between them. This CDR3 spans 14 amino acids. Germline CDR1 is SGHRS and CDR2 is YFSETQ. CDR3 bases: TGCGCCAGCAGAGACAGGACCCTCACAGATACGCAGTATTTT. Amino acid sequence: CASRDRTLTDTQYF.

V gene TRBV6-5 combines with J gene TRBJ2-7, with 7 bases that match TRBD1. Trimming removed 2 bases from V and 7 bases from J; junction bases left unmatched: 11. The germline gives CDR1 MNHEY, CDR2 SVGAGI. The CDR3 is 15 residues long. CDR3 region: CASSYKAGGHGEQYF. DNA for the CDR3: TGTGCCAGCAGTTACAAGGCAGGGGGTCATGGGGAGCAGTACTTC.

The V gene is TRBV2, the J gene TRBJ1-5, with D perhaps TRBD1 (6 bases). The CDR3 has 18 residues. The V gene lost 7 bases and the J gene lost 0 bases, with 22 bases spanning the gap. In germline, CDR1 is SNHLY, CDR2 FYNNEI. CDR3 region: CASKGGVKQSISNQPQHF. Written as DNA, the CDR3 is TGTGCCAGCAAGGGGGGGGTTAAACAGTCCATTAGCAATCAGCCCCAGCATTTT. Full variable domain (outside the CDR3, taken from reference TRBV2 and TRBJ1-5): EPEVTQTPSHQVTQMGQEVILRCVPISNHLYFYWYRQILGQKVEFLVSFYNNEISEKSEIFDDQFSVERPDGSNFTLKIRSTKLEDSAMYFCASKGGVKQSISNQPQHFGDGTRLSIL.

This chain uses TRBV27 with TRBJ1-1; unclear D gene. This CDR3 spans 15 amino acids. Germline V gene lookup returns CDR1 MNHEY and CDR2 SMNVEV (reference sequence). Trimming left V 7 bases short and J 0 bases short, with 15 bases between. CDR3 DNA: TGTGCCAGCAAAGGAGCACCCTTCTTGAACACTGAAGCTTTCTTT. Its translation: CASKGAPFLNTEAFF.

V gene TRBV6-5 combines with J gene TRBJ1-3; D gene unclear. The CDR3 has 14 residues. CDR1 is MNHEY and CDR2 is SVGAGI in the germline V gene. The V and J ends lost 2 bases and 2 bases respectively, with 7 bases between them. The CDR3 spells CASSYRRTGNTIYF. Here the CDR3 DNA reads TGTGCCAGCAGTTACCGGAGGACTGGAAACACCATATATTTT.

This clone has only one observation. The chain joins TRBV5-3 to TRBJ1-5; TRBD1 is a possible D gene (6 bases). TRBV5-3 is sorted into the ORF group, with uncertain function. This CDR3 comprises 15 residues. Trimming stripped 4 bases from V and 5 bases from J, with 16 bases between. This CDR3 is CARSPETGADQPQHF. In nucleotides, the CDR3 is TGTGCCAGAAGCCCCGAGACAGGCGCAGATCAGCCCCAGCATTTT.